Below are 18 T cell receptor beta chains sequenced from a single sample in a study of cytomegalovirus exposure and HLA in healthy donors. Here immunoSEQ multiplex PCR was the method, and the copy in TCRdb shows in-frame clones only, minus some. The sample records more than 45,000 clones, 85% to 90% being singletons. The material sequenced was PBMCs. These receptors all come from a woman between 18 and 29 years old in good health and CMV-seronegative.

This chain connects TRBV10-3 to TRBJ1-4, with D hard to call. Trimming left V 7 bases short and J 5 bases short, with 11 bases between. Germline values: CDR1 ENHRY, CDR2 SYGVKD. The CDR3 covers 13 residues. The CDR3, as DNA: TGTGCCATCATCAAGACTTACAATGAAAAACTGTTTTTT. Its protein product is CAIIKTYNEKLFF.

Written as DNA, the CDR3 is TGTGCCACCAGCAGTCCAGATACCTACGAGCAGTACTTC. It translates to CATSSPDTYEQYF. The J gene is TRBJ2-7, the V gene TRBV15, with unresolved D. CDR1 is LNHNV and CDR2 is YYDKDF in the germline V gene (reference sequence). The CDR3 contains 13 residues. Between the trimmed V and J ends, which lost 3 bases and 2 bases, there was a span of 8 bases.

V is TRBV6-5 and J is TRBJ1-2, with D unresolved. The CDR3 spans 12 residues. V was shortened by 4 bases and J by 8 bases, with 11 bases between the two germline ends. Germline V gene data show CDR1 as MNHEY and CDR2 as SVGAGI. CDR3 protein: CASSFGGEGYTF. The CDR3 DNA sequence: TGTGCCAGCAGTTTCGGAGGAGAAGGCTACACCTTC.

V gene TRBV4-1 combines with J gene TRBJ2-1, with TRBD2 matching 9 bases. The V segment lost 4 bases and the J segment 8 bases; nucleotides outside the gene matches: 9. CDR1 is MGHRA, CDR2 YSYEKL, per germline. The CDR3 totals 15 residues. CDR3 bases: TGCGCCAGCAGCCGCCTTAGCGGGAGTGGGGATGAGCAGTTCTTC. The encoded protein is CASSRLSGSGDEQFF.

This clone was seen once. The rearrangement uses TRBV6-1 and TRBJ2-1; no clear D. The CDR3 extends over 13 amino acids. The V and J ends lost 6 bases and 5 bases respectively, with 11 bases between them. Germline V lookup: CDR1 MNHNS, CDR2 SASEGT. The CDR3 loop is CASRSPVDNEQFF. In DNA, the CDR3 is TGTGCCAGCAGGAGCCCGGTTGACAATGAGCAGTTCTTC.

This rearrangement joins TRBV27 to TRBJ1-1; D is unclear. Germline V CDR1 and CDR2: MNHEY, SMNVEV (reference sequence). This CDR3 has 15 amino acids. V shed 2 bases and J shed 2 bases, with 12 bases lying between them. The CDR3 nucleotides are TGTGCCAGCAGTTTAGGTAGCGCGGGAAACACTGAAGCTTTCTTT. Protein sequence: CASSLGSAGNTEAFF.

The chain uses TRBV29-1 and TRBJ2-3, with 13 bases identical to TRBD2. The trim removed 6 bases at V and 3 bases at J, leaving 3 bases unmatched. This CDR3 region has 14 residues. Germline V gene sequence: CDR1 SQVTM, CDR2 ANQGSEA. CDR3 DNA sequence: TGCAGCGTGGCGGGACTAGCGGGGACAGATACGCAGTATTTT. Translation: CSVAGLAGTDTQYF.

The rearrangement uses TRBV9 and TRBJ1-1; no firm D call. The CDR3 contains 14 residues. Trimming pared 0 bases from V and 1 base from J, leaving 7 bases between. Germline V gene lookup returns CDR1 SGDLS and CDR2 YYNGEE. CDR3: CASSVGAGNTEAFF. CDR3 in DNA: TGTGCCAGCAGCGTAGGGGCAGGGAACACTGAAGCTTTCTTT.

The rearrangement links TRBV7-9 to TRBJ2-5; 9 bases match TRBD1. J was trimmed by 9 bases and V by 4 bases; bases with no gene match: 9. Germline assignment: CDR1 SEHNR and CDR2 FQNEAQ (reference sequence). There are 14 residues in the CDR3. The CDR3 sequence is CASSWPGQGNPQYF. In DNA, the CDR3 is TGTGCCAGCAGCTGGCCGGGACAGGGCAACCCCCAGTACTTC.

CDR3 in amino acids: CASSLDSQGAMDGYTF. The CDR3 DNA sequence: TGTGCCAGCAGCTTAGATTCACAGGGGGCTATGGATGGCTACACCTTC. V gene TRBV7-2 combines with J gene TRBJ1-2; 9 nucleotides align to TRBD1. Germline V gene lookup returns CDR1 SGHTA and CDR2 FQGNSA. The CDR3 is 16 amino acids. The V gene end was trimmed by 1 base and the J gene end by 6 bases; junction bases not matched to a gene: 9.

A single count supports this clone. The chain recombines TRBV28 with TRBJ2-3; 8 bases map to TRBD2. The CDR3 runs 20 residues. Germline V lookup: CDR1 MDHEN, CDR2 SYDVKM. The J segment lost 0 bases and the V segment lost 6 bases, leaving 20 bases of the junction unmatched. The DNA of the CDR3 is TGTGCCAGCAGCCCGGGGCTCTTTGGTAGCGGGACCCCTAGCACAGATACGCAGTATTTT. Encoded protein: CASSPGLFGSGTPSTDTQYF.

V usage is TRBV15 and J usage is TRBJ1-1; D is uncertain. Per germline, CDR1 LNHNV and CDR2 YYDKDF (reference sequence). CDR3 length: 16 amino acids. Deletions cut 0 bases from V and 8 bases from J, with 19 bases between. CDR3 sequence (DNA): TGTGCCACCAGCAGAGATCGAGCCCAGGTCTCGGCGGAAGCTTTCTTT. Translation gives CATSRDRAQVSAEAFF.

The chain links TRBV30 to TRBJ1-1; TRBD1 might be the D (5 bases). The germline gives CDR1 GTSNPN, CDR2 SVGIG (reference sequence). V dropped 4 bases and J dropped 0 bases, with 15 bases sitting between them. CDR3 length equals 15 residues. Here the CDR3 reads CAWTPQGAMNTEAFF. The CDR3 nucleotides are TGTGCCTGGACTCCGCAAGGGGCCATGAACACTGAAGCTTTCTTT.

In this sample, this clone turned up once. V usage is TRBV10-2 and J usage is TRBJ2-7; D possibly corresponds to TRBD2 (6 bases). The CDR3 extends over 15 amino acids. The germline V gene has CDR1 WSHSY and CDR2 SAAADI. V gave up 6 bases and J gave up 1 base, with 16 bases separating them. CDR3 sequence reads: CASRGVREPSYEQYF. As DNA, the CDR3 is TGCGCCAGCAGGGGCGTCCGGGAGCCATCCTACGAGCAGTACTTC.

CDR3 sequence: CASRSSGASYEQYF. CDR3 DNA: TGTGCCAGCAGATCGTCCGGTGCCTCCTACGAGCAGTACTTC. The chain recombines TRBV28 with TRBJ2-7; D is ambiguous. The V gene's germline CDR1 is MDHEN and CDR2 SYDVKM. Trimming stripped 6 bases from V and 0 bases from J, with 12 bases between. This CDR3 has 14 residues.

The rearrangement links TRBV29-1 to TRBJ1-4; D may be TRBD1 (6 bases). The V gene's germline CDR1 is SQVTM and CDR2 ANQGSEA. CDR3 length: 17 amino acids. The V and J ends lost 5 bases and 8 bases respectively, with 27 bases between them. Here the CDR3 DNA reads TGCAGCGTTTCAACAACAGGGTCCCCCCCGTCCGACGAAAAACTGTTTTTT. Amino acid sequence: CSVSTTGSPPSDEKLFF. Together with reference TRBV29-1 and TRBJ1-4, the CDR3 gives the full variable domain: SAVISQKPSRDICQRGTSLTIQCQVDSQVTMMFWYRQQPGQSLTLIATANQGSEATYESGFVIDKFPISRPNLTFSTLTVSNMSPEDSSIYLCSVSTTGSPPSDEKLFFGSGTQLSVL.

The chain combines TRBV9 with TRBJ2-1; 8 bases align to TRBD1. The ends lost 2 bases at V and 10 bases at J; junction bases unmatched: 11. Germline V gives CDR1 SGDLS, CDR2 YYNGEE. The CDR3 loop spans 15 amino acids. CDR3 region: CASSVGTGSLGEQFF. CDR3 in DNA: TGTGCCAGCAGCGTTGGGACAGGTTCCCTAGGGGAGCAGTTCTTC.

The gene calls are TRBV14 and TRBJ2-3; unclear D gene. Germline loops: CDR1 SGHDN, CDR2 FVKESK. The CDR3 is 13 residues long. V was trimmed by 4 bases and J by 6 bases, leaving 11 bases between them. The CDR3 loop is CASSPHSSDTQYF. The CDR3 DNA reads as TGTGCCAGCAGCCCCCATAGTTCGGATACGCAGTATTTT.